This section outlines one T cell receptor (beta chain) sequence together with its context. This sample was included in a study of T-cell reconstitution after alpha-beta-depleted transplantation in children. The TCRbeta library incorporated unique molecular identifiers. TCRdb re-called the PCR reads with MiXCR, one entry per CDR3 protein. The sample lists hundreds of thousands of distinct CDR3 sequences; 15% to 20% were seen once. The clonotype comes from a human donor who donated a stem cell graft to a child with acute myeloid leukemia. Here the sequenced sample was PBMCs from the stem cell graft donor, taken from the stem cell graft.

The CDR3 loop is CASSQGPQQAFF. In nucleotides, the CDR3 is TGCGCCAGCAGCCAAGGACCCCAACAAGCTTTCTTT. The V gene is TRBV4-1, the J gene TRBJ1-1; D is ambiguous. The germline CDR1 and CDR2 sequences are MGHRA and YSYEKL. The CDR3 runs 12 residues. The V end was cut by 1 base, the J end by 9 bases, with 9 bases between.